This TCR beta chain was recovered during a study of glioma-infiltrating T cells after dendritic cell vaccination. Across the study: Patients received autologous tumor lysate-pulsed dendritic cell vaccination between the early 2000s and the early 2010s. Three intradermal dendritic cell vaccine injections were given every two weeks. Study findings and constraints: The cohort had few patients with full blood and tumor sets.

The V gene's germline CDR1 is SGHTA and CDR2 FQGNSA. The V segment lost 2 bases and the J segment 0 bases; nucleotides outside the gene matches: 1. The CDR3 loop spans 15 amino acids. Time point reported: after dendritic cell vaccination, including at tumor progression/relapse. PBMC were collected before vaccination, two weeks after the third vaccination, and at progression. Concerning this clone: Its antigen is unidentified.

Some clones are missing from TCRdb's copy, which holds only in-frame ones; the method was immunoSEQ multiplex PCR. The sample includes about 24,000 clones, approximately 89% of them seen just once. The receptor comes from a human donor with glioblastoma. This chain connects TRBV7-2 to TRBJ2-7; 10 nucleotides match TRBD2. The material was blood, obtained after dendritic cell vaccination. The CDR3 nucleotides are TGTGCCAGCAGCTTAAGCGGGGGGGTCTCCTACGAGCAGTACTTC. Its translation is CASSLSGGVSYEQYF. Full variable domain (remainder filled in from reference TRBV7-2 and TRBJ2-7): GAGVSQSPSNKVTEKGKDVELRCDPISGHTALYWYRQSLGQGLEFLIYFQGNSAPDKSGLPSDRFSAERTGGSVSTLTIQRTQQEDSAVYLCASSLSGGVSYEQYFGPGTRLTVT.